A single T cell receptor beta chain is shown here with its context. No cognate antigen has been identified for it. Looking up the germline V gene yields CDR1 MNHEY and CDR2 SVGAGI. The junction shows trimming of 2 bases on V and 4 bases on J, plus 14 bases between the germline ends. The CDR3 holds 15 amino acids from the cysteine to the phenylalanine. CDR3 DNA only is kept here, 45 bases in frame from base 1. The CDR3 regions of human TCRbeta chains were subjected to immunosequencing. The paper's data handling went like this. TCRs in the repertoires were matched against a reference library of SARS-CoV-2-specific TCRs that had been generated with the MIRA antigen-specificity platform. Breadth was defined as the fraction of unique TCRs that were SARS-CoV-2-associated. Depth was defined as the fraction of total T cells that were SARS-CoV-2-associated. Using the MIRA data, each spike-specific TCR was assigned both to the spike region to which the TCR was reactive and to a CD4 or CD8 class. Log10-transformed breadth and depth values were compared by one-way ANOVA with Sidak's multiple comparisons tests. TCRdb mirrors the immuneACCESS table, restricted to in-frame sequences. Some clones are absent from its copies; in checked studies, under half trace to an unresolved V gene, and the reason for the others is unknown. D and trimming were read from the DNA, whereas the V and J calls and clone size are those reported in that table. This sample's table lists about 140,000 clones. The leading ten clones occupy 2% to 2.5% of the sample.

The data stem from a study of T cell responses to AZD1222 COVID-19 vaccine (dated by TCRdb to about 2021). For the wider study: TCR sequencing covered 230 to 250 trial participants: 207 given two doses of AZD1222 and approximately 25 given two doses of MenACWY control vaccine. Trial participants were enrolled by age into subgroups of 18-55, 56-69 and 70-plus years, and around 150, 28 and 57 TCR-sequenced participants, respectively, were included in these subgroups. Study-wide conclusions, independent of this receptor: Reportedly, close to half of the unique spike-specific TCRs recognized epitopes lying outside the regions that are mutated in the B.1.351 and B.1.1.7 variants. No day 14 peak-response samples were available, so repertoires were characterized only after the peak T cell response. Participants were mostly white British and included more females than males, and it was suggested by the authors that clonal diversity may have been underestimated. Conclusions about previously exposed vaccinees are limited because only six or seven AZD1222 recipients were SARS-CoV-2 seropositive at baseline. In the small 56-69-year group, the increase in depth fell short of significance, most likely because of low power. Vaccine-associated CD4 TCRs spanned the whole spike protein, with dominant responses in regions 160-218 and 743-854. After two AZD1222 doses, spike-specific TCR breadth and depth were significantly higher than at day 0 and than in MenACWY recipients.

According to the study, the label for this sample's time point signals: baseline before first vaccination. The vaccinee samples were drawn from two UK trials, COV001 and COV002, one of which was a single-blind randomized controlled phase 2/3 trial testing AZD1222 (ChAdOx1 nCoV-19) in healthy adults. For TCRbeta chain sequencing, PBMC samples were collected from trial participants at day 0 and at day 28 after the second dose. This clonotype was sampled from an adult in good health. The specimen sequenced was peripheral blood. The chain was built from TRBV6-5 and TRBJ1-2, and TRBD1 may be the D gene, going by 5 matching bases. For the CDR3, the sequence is CASSYTRGFTYGYTF. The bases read TGTGCCAGCAGTTACACGAGGGGATTTACCTATGGCTACACCTTC.